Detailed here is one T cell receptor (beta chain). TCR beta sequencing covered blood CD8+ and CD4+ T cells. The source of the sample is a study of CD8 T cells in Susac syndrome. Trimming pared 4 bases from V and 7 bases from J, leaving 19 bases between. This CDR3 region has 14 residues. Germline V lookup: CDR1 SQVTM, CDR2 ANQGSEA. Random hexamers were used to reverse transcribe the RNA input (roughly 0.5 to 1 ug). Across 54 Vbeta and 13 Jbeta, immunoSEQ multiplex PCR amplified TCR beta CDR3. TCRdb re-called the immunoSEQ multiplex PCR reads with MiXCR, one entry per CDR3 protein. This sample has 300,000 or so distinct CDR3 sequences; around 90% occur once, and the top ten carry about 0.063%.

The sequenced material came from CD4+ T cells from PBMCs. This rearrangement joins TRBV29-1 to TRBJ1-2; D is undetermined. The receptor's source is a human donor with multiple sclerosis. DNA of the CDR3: TGCAGCGTTGCACTACTTAAGAGATCTGCTGGCTACACCTTC. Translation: CSVALLKRSAGYTF.